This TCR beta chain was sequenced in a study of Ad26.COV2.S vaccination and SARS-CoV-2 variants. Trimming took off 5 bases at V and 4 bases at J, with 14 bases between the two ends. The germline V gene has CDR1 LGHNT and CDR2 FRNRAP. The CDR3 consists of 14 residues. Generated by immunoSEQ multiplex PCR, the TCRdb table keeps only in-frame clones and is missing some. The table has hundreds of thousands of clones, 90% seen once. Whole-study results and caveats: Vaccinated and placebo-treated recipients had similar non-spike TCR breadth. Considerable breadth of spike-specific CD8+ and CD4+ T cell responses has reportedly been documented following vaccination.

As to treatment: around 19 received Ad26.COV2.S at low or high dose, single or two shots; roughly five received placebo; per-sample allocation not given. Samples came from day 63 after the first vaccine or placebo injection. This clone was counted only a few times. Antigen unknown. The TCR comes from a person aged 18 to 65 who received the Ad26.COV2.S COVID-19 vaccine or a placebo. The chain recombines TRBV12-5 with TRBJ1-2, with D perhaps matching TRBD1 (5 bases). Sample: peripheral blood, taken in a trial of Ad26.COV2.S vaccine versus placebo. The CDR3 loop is CASGLHTGIYGYTF. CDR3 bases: TGTGCTAGTGGTCTTCACACAGGAATCTATGGCTACACCTTC. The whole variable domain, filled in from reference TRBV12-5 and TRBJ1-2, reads DARVTQTPRHKVTEMGQEVTMRCQPILGHNTVFWYRQTMMQGLELLAYFRNRAPLDDSGMPKDRFSAEMPDATLATLKIQPSEPRDSAVYFCASGLHTGIYGYTFGSGTRLTVV.